The rows below give T cell receptor beta chains drawn from one sample of a study of blood T cells in healthy people across ages. MiXCR, run by TCRdb on the 5' RACE reads, gives a single entry per CDR3 protein. The sample contains around 1,600,000 distinct CDR3 sequences, approximately 39% of which appear only once. The sample consisted of blood. These receptors all come from a woman aged 18-29 years in good health. Each CDR3 is given with its conserved first and last residue. D genes are given only for firm matches. Clone size is shown for a subset of rows, as once, few, many or a class of expanded clone.

v_gene,abundance,len,d_gene,j_gene,CDR3nt,CDR3aa
TRBV4-3,-,14,-,TRBJ1-5,TGCGCCAGCAGCCAAGAAACAGGTTATCAGCCCCAGCATTTT,CASSQETGYQPQHF
TRBV11-2,-,14,-,TRBJ2-7,TGTGCCAGCAGCTTAGAAGCCGCCTACAATGAGCAGTACTTC,CASSLEAAYNEQYF
TRBV9,-,16,TRBD1,TRBJ2-2,TGTGCCAGCAGCCCTCAGGGGGTCCAAGCCACCGGGGAGCTGTTTTTT,CASSPQGVQATGELFF
TRBV12-5,-,16,-,TRBJ2-5,TGTGCTAGTGGTCCTCCAGCTCGGTTAGGACAAGAGACCCAGTACTTC,CASGPPARLGQETQYF
TRBV29-1,-,14,-,TRBJ2-1,TGCAGCGTTGAAGGGGGTGGGTCTGCGGATGAGCAGTTCTTC,CSVEGGGSADEQFF
TRBV6-2/TRBV6-3,-,14,-,TRBJ1-2,TGTGCCAGCAGTGACTCGATGGAGGGCGATGGCTACACCTTC,CASSDSMEGDGYTF
TRBV6-6,few,15,-,TRBJ2-7,TGTGCCAGTGGGGCGTCGTCGAGTTCCTACAATGAGCAGTACTTC,CASGASSSSYNEQYF
TRBV20-1,-,14,-,TRBJ1-1,TGCAGTGCTAGAGTAGCCAGCCTGAACACTGAAGCTTTCTTT,CSARVASLNTEAFF
TRBV6-2/TRBV6-3,-,12,-,TRBJ2-5,TGTGCCAGCAAAGAAGGAGGATCTGAGCAGTACTTC,CASKEGGSEQYF
TRBV20-1,-,17,TRBD2,TRBJ2-5,TGCAGTGGAACACCATCTCATAGCGGGGCGATCCAAGAGACCCAGTACTTC,CSGTPSHSGAIQETQYF
TRBV27,few,12,-,TRBJ2-5,TGTGCCAGCAGGGACCCCGCGGAGACCCAGTACTTC,CASRDPAETQYF
TRBV7-2,-,15,TRBD2,TRBJ2-3,TGTGCCAGCAGCTGGATAGCGGGGCAGGTAGATACGCAGTATTTT,CASSWIAGQVDTQYF
TRBV3-1,-,17,-,TRBJ2-1,TGTGCCAGCAGCCAAGGTCGGGTGCCAGGCTCCTACAATGAGCAGTTCTTC,CASSQGRVPGSYNEQFF
TRBV4-1,-,16,TRBD1,TRBJ2-1,TGCACCAGCAGCCACCAGCCGGGACAGGAGTACAATGAGCAGTTCTTC,CTSSHQPGQEYNEQFF
TRBV4-1,-,16,-,TRBJ1-2,TGCGCCAGCAGCCAAGATCGGCGTAACGCTTGGGGTGGCTACACCTTC,CASSQDRRNAWGGYTF
TRBV6-8,-,15,-,TRBJ2-7,TGTGCCAGCAGTTACGCGGGACGGGGCTCCTACGAGCAGTACTTC,CASSYAGRGSYEQYF
TRBV6-1,few,16,TRBD1,TRBJ1-5,TGTGCCAGCAGTGGACAGGGTCCGTATAGCAATCAGCCCCAGCATTTT,CASSGQGPYSNQPQHF
TRBV5-6,-,15,-,TRBJ2-1,TGTGCCAGCAGACCCCGTAAGAGCAATCACAATGAGCAGTTCTTC,CASRPRKSNHNEQFF